This paragraph covers one T cell receptor beta chain sequence. TCRdb re-called the reads with MiXCR, one entry per CDR3 protein. Of almost 550,000 distinct CDR3 sequences in the sample, more than 15% are singletons; the top ten hold 20% to 30%. The data belong to a study of T cell repertoires in cytomegalovirus infection. Germline CDR1 SGHDT, CDR2 YYEEEE. The CDR3 is 14 residues long. Deletions cut 1 base from V and 3 bases from J, with 11 bases between. Sequenced sample: CD8+ T cells from PBMCs. The receptor was derived from a human donor in good health (CMV status not recorded). Some clones in this sample may be carry-over from other donors' samples. This chain connects TRBV5-6 to TRBJ2-7; possibly TRBD2 for D (6 bases). CDR3 residues: CASSLFPGGYEQYF. The CDR3 coding sequence is TGTGCCAGCAGCTTGTTCCCCGGGGGCTACGAGCAGTACTTC.